The 4 T cell receptor beta chains listed next were all sequenced from one sample in a study of shared clonotypes between healthy human individuals. Assay: immunoSEQ multiplex PCR; the TCRdb copy retains only in-frame clones and omits some. This sample has 2 million to 2.5 million clones; around 93% occur once, and the top ten carry about 0.36%. Sequencing was performed on naive CD4+ T cells from PBMCs. Subset described: CD45RA+ positively selected. Every receptor here comes from a man between 18 and 35 years old in good health. Some clones in this sample may be carry-over from other donors' samples.

The chain combines TRBV27 with TRBJ2-1; 9 bases are a match to TRBD2. Germline CDR1 MNHEY, CDR2 SMNVEV (reference sequence). The CDR3 consists of 19 residues. V shed 0 bases and J 5 bases; nucleotides not matched to a gene: 14. The CDR3 reads CASSLSSWWASGTDNEQFF. The CDR3, as DNA: TGTGCCAGCAGTTTATCGTCGTGGTGGGCTAGCGGGACCGACAATGAGCAGTTCTTC.

This chain links TRBV5-5 with TRBJ2-2; D gene uncertain. The length of the CDR3 is 15 residues. V dropped 1 base and J dropped 2 bases, with 9 bases sitting between them. Looked up from germline, CDR1 is SGHKS and CDR2 is YYEKEE (reference sequence). The CDR3 DNA reads TGTGCCAGCAGCTTGAAGGCAGAAAACACCGGGGAGCTGTTTTTT. This translates into CASSLKAENTGELFF.

This rearrangement joins TRBV28 to TRBJ2-3; TRBD2 is a possible D gene (5 bases). Germline V gene sequence: CDR1 MDHEN, CDR2 SYDVKM. The V end lost 1 base, the J end lost 6 bases, and 14 bases lay between the germline ends. This CDR3 contains 15 residues. The CDR3 region is CASSLLDSLRDTQYF. DNA of the CDR3: TGTGCCAGCAGTTTATTGGACTCCCTCCGGGATACGCAGTATTTT. Based on the CDR3 plus reference TRBV28 and TRBJ2-3, the full variable domain is DVKVTQSSRYLVKRTGEKVFLECVQDMDHENMFWYRQDPGLGLRLIYFSYDVKMKEKGDIPEGYSVSREKKERFSLILESASTNQTSMYLCASSLLDSLRDTQYFGPGTRLTVL.

CDR3 sequence reads: CASSLGTGLSYEQYF. Written as DNA, the CDR3 is TGTGCCAGTAGTTTGGGGACGGGACTCTCCTACGAGCAGTACTTC. The V and J genes are TRBV19 and TRBJ2-7; D is perhaps TRBD2 (6 bases). Trimming took off 5 bases at V and 0 bases at J, with 14 bases between the two ends. In germline, CDR1 is LNHDA, CDR2 SQIVND (reference sequence). The CDR3 is 15 amino acids.